This is a list of T cell receptor beta chains from one sample in a study of Ad26.COV2.S vaccination and SARS-CoV-2 variants. Only in-frame clones appear in the TCRdb table, and some are missing; sequencing was by immunoSEQ multiplex PCR. The table includes roughly 380,000 clones, 70% to 90% detected once. The starting material was peripheral blood, obtained in a trial of Ad26.COV2.S vaccine versus placebo. These receptors were taken from a person aged 18-65 years who received the Ad26.COV2.S COVID-19 vaccine or a placebo. Both conserved end residues are part of each CDR3. D genes are given only for firm matches. Size is stated for part of the rows, as once, few or many counts, or as a class when the clone is expanded.

15	TRBV5-4	-	TRBJ2-1	-	CASSHNRRGRDEQFF	TGTGCCAGCAGCCACAACCGTCGGGGGCGTGATGAGCAGTTCTTC
15	TRBV6-5	-	TRBJ2-5	-	CASSYSSPGGETQYF	TGTGCCAGCAGTTACTCCTCCCCAGGCGGGGAGACCCAGTACTTC
14	TRBV15	-	TRBJ1-2	-	CATSRDRLVWSYTF	TGTGCCACCAGCAGAGACAGGTTGGTCTGGAGCTACACCTTC
15	TRBV11-2	-	TRBJ2-1	-	CASSSGGETYNEQFF	TGTGCCAGCAGCTCTGGCGGAGAAACCTACAATGAGCAGTTCTTC
13	TRBV24-1	TRBD1	TRBJ2-3	-	CAISQGATDTQYF	TGTGCCATCTCACAGGGGGCAACAGATACGCAGTATTTT
13	TRBV2	TRBD1	TRBJ2-5	-	CAERDRGMETQYF	TGTGCCGAAAGGGACAGGGGGATGGAGACCCAGTACTTC
15	TRBV6-5	TRBD1	TRBJ2-7	few	CASSSTGTGLYEQYF	TGTGCCAGCAGCTCCACCGGGACAGGCCTTTACGAGCAGTACTTC
14	TRBV6-6	-	TRBJ2-5	-	CASTKPGARGTQYF	TGTGCCAGCACCAAACCTGGGGCTAGGGGGACCCAGTACTTC
15	TRBV6-5	-	TRBJ1-1	once	CASSPPGGGPMGGFF	TGTGCCAGCAGTCCCCCGGGGGGAGGGCCTATGGGAGGTTTCTTT
16	TRBV9	-	TRBJ2-6	-	CASSVGSLSGANVLTF	TGTGCCAGCAGCGTCGGGAGCCTCTCTGGGGCCAACGTCCTGACTTTC
13	TRBV25-1	-	TRBJ1-2	-	CASSEAGSPGYTF	TGTGCCAGCAGTGAGGCCGGGTCTCCCGGCTACACCTTC
12	TRBV27	-	TRBJ1-5	few	CASSFKDQPQHF	TGTGCCAGCAGTTTTAAGGATCAGCCCCAGCATTTT
13	TRBV12-3/TRBV12-4	TRBD1	TRBJ1-2	once	CASSRRTGNGYTF	TGTGCCAGCAGCCGCAGGACAGGGAATGGCTACACCTTC
15	TRBV3-1/TRBV3-2	-	TRBJ1-6	few	CASSQGAVGGSPLHF	TGTGCCAGCAGCCAAGGTGCGGTGGGGGGCTCACCCCTCCACTTT
19	TRBV30	TRBD2	TRBJ2-3	-	CAWSVLAGPWSKGSDTQYF	TGTGCCTGGAGTGTACTAGCGGGACCATGGTCCAAAGGCTCGGATACGCAGTATTTT
15	TRBV20-1	TRBD1	TRBJ1-2	-	CSASISVDRGFGYTF	TGCAGTGCTAGTATTTCCGTGGACAGGGGGTTTGGCTACACCTTC
16	TRBV5-5	TRBD2	TRBJ2-7	-	CASRGGSAPGPYEQYF	TGTGCCAGCAGGGGAGGGTCCGCCCCTGGCCCCTACGAGCAGTACTTC
13	TRBV15	TRBD1	TRBJ1-5	-	CATSRDRGEPQHF	TGTGCCACCAGCAGGGACAGGGGTGAGCCCCAGCATTTT
16	TRBV7-2	TRBD1	TRBJ2-5	once	CASSWVGRGIQETQYF	TGTGCCAGCAGCTGGGTAGGCAGGGGGATCCAAGAGACCCAGTACTTC
17	TRBV5-6	TRBD1	TRBJ2-5	-	CASSSAGTEGYQETQYF	TGTGCCAGCAGCTCAGCCGGGACAGAGGGTTACCAAGAGACCCAGTACTTC
13	TRBV10-1	TRBD1	TRBJ2-2	once	CASRSGGTGELFF	TGCGCCAGCAGATCAGGGGGCACCGGGGAGCTGTTTTTT
14	TRBV10-2	TRBD2	TRBJ2-7	-	CATKGGSGGYEQYF	TGCGCCACCAAGGGTGGTAGCGGGGGTTACGAGCAGTACTTC
13	TRBV19	-	TRBJ2-7	few	CASSIIVSNEQYF	TGTGCCAGTAGTATTATAGTGTCCAACGAGCAGTACTTC
14	TRBV7-9	TRBD2	TRBJ2-1	-	CASSFAGEYNEQFF	TGTGCCAGCAGCTTTGCGGGAGAATACAATGAGCAGTTCTTC
16	TRBV5-6	-	TRBJ1-5	-	CASSLSGLNSNQPQHF	TGTGCCAGCAGCTTGTCGGGACTAAATAGCAATCAGCCCCAGCATTTT
13	TRBV5-1	TRBD1	TRBJ2-7	-	CASSPDRGYEQYF	TGCGCCAGCAGCCCGGACAGGGGGTACGAGCAGTACTTC
13	TRBV11-2	-	TRBJ2-3	-	CASSFQFSDTQYF	TGTGCCAGCAGCTTTCAGTTTTCAGATACGCAGTATTTT
16	TRBV6-1	-	TRBJ2-5	-	CASSERSRGARETQYF	TGTGCCAGCAGTGAAAGGTCCCGGGGGGCACGAGAGACCCAGTACTTC